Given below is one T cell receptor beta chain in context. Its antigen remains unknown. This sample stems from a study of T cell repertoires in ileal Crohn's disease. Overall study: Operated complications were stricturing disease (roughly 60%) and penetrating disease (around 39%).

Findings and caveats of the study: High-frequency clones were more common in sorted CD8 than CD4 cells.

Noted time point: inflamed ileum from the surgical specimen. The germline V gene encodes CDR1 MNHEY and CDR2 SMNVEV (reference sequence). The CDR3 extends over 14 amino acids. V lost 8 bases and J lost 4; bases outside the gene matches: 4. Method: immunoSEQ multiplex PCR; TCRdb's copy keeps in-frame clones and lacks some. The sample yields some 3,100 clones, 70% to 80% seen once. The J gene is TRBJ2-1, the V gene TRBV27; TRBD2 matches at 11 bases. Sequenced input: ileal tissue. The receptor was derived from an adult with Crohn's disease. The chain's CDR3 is CASQLAGAYNEQFF. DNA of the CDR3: TGTGCCAGCCAACTAGCGGGGGCATACAATGAGCAGTTCTTC.